The clone carrying this T cell receptor (beta chain) was detected ten times or more. Original processing methods: Reference gene primer amplification gave nucleated cell count estimates. The assay was immunoSEQ multiplex PCR, and TCRdb's table has in-frame clones only and misses some. That table gives V, J and clone size, and the DNA gave D and trimming. The sample consists of about 240,000 clones, 86% of them appearing once. This sample is drawn from a study of blood T cell repertoires in COVID-19. Study at large: T cells, B-cell-depleted T cells, or PBMCs provided the cDNA or gDNA that served as material.

Germline V gives CDR1 SNHLY, CDR2 FYNNEI. The CDR3 covers 12 residues. V shed 7 bases and J shed 4 bases, with 8 bases lying between them. V is TRBV2 and J is TRBJ1-5, with no clear D. The sequence was collected from a man of 80 years or more with acute or convalescent COVID-19. The sample taken for sequencing was peripheral blood. The CDR3 is CASTLANQPQHF. The CDR3 DNA reads TGTGCCAGCACTCTCGCGAATCAGCCCCAGCATTTT.